These 9 T cell receptor beta chains came from one sample sequenced in a study of T cell clonality in common variable immunodeficiency. Notes on the study in general: Reportedly, TCR beta sequences from common variable immunodeficiency showed fewer deletions and N-nucleotide insertions.

Measured with immunoSEQ multiplex PCR; TCRdb has only the in-frame clones, and not every one. The sample has tens of thousands of clones, none seen only once. These TCRs' antigens remain unknown. Sequenced input: peripheral blood mononuclear cells. The source is a human donor with common variable immunodeficiency.

About this clone: The read ends 3 residues early relative to the CDR3; the germline J gene fills the gap. The V and J genes are TRBV7-2 and TRBJ1-6; a weak D match, TRBD1 (5 bases). Trimming stripped 5 bases from V and 7 bases from J, with 12 bases between. CDR1 and CDR2 (germline): SGHTA, FQGNSA. The CDR3 extends over 14 amino acids. The covered CDR3 bases are TGTGCCAGCAGCGCACCGGGGGACAATTCACCC. Amino acid sequence: CASSAPGDNSP. Given in full, the CDR3 is CASSAPGDNSPLHF.

This clone was seen ten or more times. The CDR3 extends 3 residues past the end of the read, so its final part is completed from the germline J gene. This chain joins TRBV5-1 and TRBJ2-3, with 8 positions matching TRBD2. Germline lookup yields CDR1 SGHRS and CDR2 YFSETQ. Trimming removed 4 bases from V and 0 bases from J; junction bases left unmatched: 7. The CDR3 is made up of 16 amino acids. The chain's CDR3 is CASSTLAGKSTDTQYF. CDR3 DNA, as far as it was read: TGCGCCAGCAGCACCTTAGCGGGGAAAAGCACAGATACG.

This clone was recorded a few times. The read gets to within 3 residues of the CDR3 end, and the germline J gene fills in the rest. This chain links TRBV11-2 with TRBJ2-7; no firm D call. Germline CDR1 SGHAT, CDR2 FQNNGV. CDR3 length: 12 amino acids. V was pared by 6 bases and J by 4 bases, with 10 bases between. The CDR3 protein is CASSSLQYEQYF. The CDR3 bases that were read are TGTGCCAGCAGTAGCCTACAATACGAG. Complete variable domain (other parts from reference TRBV11-2 and TRBJ2-7): EAGVAQSPRYKIIEKRQSVAFWCNPISGHATLYWYQQILGQGPKLLIQFQNNGVVDDSQLPKDRFSAERLKGVDSTLKIQPAKLEDSAVYLCASSSLQYEQYFGPGTRLTVT.

Turning to this clone: The observed sequence ends 3 residues before the CDR3 terminus, with the missing tail filled in from the germline J gene. The chain uses TRBV7-9 and TRBJ1-2; 7 bases are shared with TRBD1. Germline lookup yields CDR1 SEHNR and CDR2 FQNEAQ (reference sequence). The length of the CDR3 is 13 residues. CDR3 amino acids: CASGTGEEDGYTF. The DNA read from the CDR3 is TGTGCCAGCGGAACAGGGGAAGAAGACGGC.

The sample holds many counts of this clone. The read terminates 3 residues before the CDR3 end, so the remaining end is supplied by the germline J gene. The rearrangement links TRBV5-4 to TRBJ1-4; perhaps TRBD1 as D (6 bases). CDR3 length equals 16 residues. CDR1 and CDR2 from the germline V gene are SGHNT and YYREEE (reference sequence). The V end lost 0 bases, the J end lost 8 bases, and 17 bases lay between the germline ends. The covered CDR3 bases are TGTGCCAGCAGCTTGGAGGGGACAAAAATGCGGGAAAAA. Residues: CASSLEGTKMREK. The complete CDR3 reads CASSLEGTKMREKLFF.

The table lists this clone with a few counts. The read ends 3 residues before the CDR3 terminus; that terminus is restored from the germline J gene. The chain carries TRBV7-8 and TRBJ2-3; D is possibly TRBD2 (5 bases). Germline V lookup: CDR1 SGHVS, CDR2 FQNEAQ. CDR3 size: 15 residues. The ends were cut back, 3 bases at V and 4 bases at J, with 14 bases in the middle. This chain's CDR3 is CASSFLASLPDTQYF. The CDR3 DNA, read in part, is TGTGCCAGCAGCTTTCTAGCTAGTCTCCCAGATACG.

The sample holds a few counts of this clone. With the read ending 3 residues before the CDR3 end, the germline J gene is used to fill in that end. V gene TRBV30 combines with J gene TRBJ2-1, with D possibly matching TRBD1 (6 bases). The CDR3 has 12 amino acids. The V gene's germline CDR1 is GTSNPN and CDR2 SVGIG (reference sequence). V was shortened by 0 bases and J by 9 bases, with 9 bases between the two germline ends. Partial CDR3 DNA: TGTGCCTGGAGTGTATCAGGGGTTGAG. This codes for CAWSVSGVE. The CDR3 as a whole reads CAWSVSGVEQFF.

Points on this clone: The CDR3 is cut off 3 residues early in the read; its end comes from the germline J gene. This sequence joins TRBV20-1 and TRBJ2-1; possibly TRBD1 or TRBD2 for D (5 bases each). V lost 3 bases and J 1 base, leaving 16 bases between the germline ends. This CDR3 spans 16 amino acids. The germline gives CDR1 DFQATT, CDR2 SNEGSKA (reference sequence). The sequenced CDR3 bases are TGCAGTGCTAGCCTATCTGAGGGGAATTCCTACAATGAG. It is translated as CSASLSEGNSYNE. The complete CDR3 reads CSASLSEGNSYNEQFF.

This clone was seen only a few times. The CDR3 protein is CASSDSLGGTDTQYF. Partial CDR3 DNA: TGTGCCAGCAGTGACTCGTTAGGGGGTACAGATACG. The chain has TRBV6-4 and TRBJ2-3, with D possibly matching TRBD1 (6 bases). The read halts 3 residues ahead of the CDR3 end, with the missing end drawn from the germline J gene. The CDR3 is 15 residues long. The germline V and J ends were trimmed by 0 bases and 3 bases, with 10 bases remaining between them. The germline gives CDR1 MRHNA, CDR2 SNTAGT.